This TCR beta chain is drawn from a study of T cell responses to AZD1222 COVID-19 vaccine. Study-wide findings and caveats: Baseline antibody screening turned up just five to seven seropositive AZD1222 recipients. Receipt of two AZD1222 doses was followed by a rise in Spike-specific TCR breadth and depth. In a largely white British group with more females than males, clonal diversity was possibly underestimated.

CDR3 size: 13 residues. The germline CDR1 and CDR2 sequences are LNHDA and SQIVND (reference sequence). Unmatched junction bases numbered 5, after V lost 8 bases and J lost 2 bases. In the case of this clone: The antigen remains undetermined.

Sequenced by immunoSEQ multiplex PCR; TCRdb stores in-frame clones only, minus some. In the table there are some 98,000 clones, less than 85% of which are singletons. Sequenced here: peripheral blood, sampled 28 days after the second AZD1222 dose. The chain uses TRBV19 and TRBJ2-7; 8 bases are a match to TRBD1. The sequence derives from an adult who received the AZD1222 COVID-19 vaccine. Here the CDR3 DNA reads TGTGCCAGTGGACAGGGTACCCCCTACGAGCAGTACTTC. As protein: CASGQGTPYEQYF.